The 10 T cell receptor beta chains presented below share a single source sample, sequenced in a study of CD8+CD57+ T cells in acquired aplastic anemia. Genomic DNA provided the template from which TCR beta VDJ and CDR3 profiles were obtained. TCRdb reprocessed the reads via MiXCR and lists one record per CDR3 protein. The data show some 160,000 distinct CDR3 sequences, with around 52% seen just once and about 31% held by the top ten. CD8+CD57+ cell expansion had been shown by flow cytometry in patients chosen for sequencing. The specimen was sorted CD4+, CD8+, or CD8+CD57+ T cells (not recorded which) from PBMCs. These receptors were obtained from a human donor with aplastic anemia.

This clonotype was seen repeatedly, ten times or more. The V gene is TRBV19, the J gene TRBJ2-1; 11 nucleotides line up with TRBD2. This CDR3 has 16 amino acids. Germline V gene data show CDR1 as LNHDA and CDR2 as SQIVND (reference sequence). The junction had 6 bases not matched to a gene; V was cut back by 6 bases and J by 2 bases. The CDR3 region has the DNA TGTGCCAGTAGGGTGACTAGCGGGATTACCTACAATGAGCAGTTCTTC. This gives the protein CASRVTSGITYNEQFF.

The table lists this clonotype with many counts. J is TRBJ2-2 and V is TRBV19; the D gene is possibly TRBD2 (6 bases). This CDR3 comprises 15 residues. Trimming stripped 6 bases from V and 3 bases from J, with 14 bases between. The germline V gene encodes CDR1 LNHDA and CDR2 SQIVND (reference sequence). CDR3 sequence: CASRTPREYTGELFF. The DNA of the CDR3 is TGTGCCAGTAGAACGCCCCGGGAGTACACCGGGGAGCTGTTTTTT.

There are a few counts of this clonotype. The chain has TRBV27 and TRBJ1-1, with D possibly being TRBD1 (6 bases). With 4 bases removed from V and 1 base from J, the gap between germline ends came to 10 bases. CDR3 size: 14 residues. Germline CDR1 is MNHEY and CDR2 is SMNVEV (reference sequence). The CDR3 loop reads CASSWTEQNTEAFF. The CDR3 DNA reads as TGTGCCAGCAGTTGGACAGAACAGAACACTGAAGCTTTCTTT.

V gene TRBV19 combines with J gene TRBJ2-7, with TRBD1 matching 10 bases. V was pared by 5 bases and J by 3 bases, with 7 bases of the junction left unmatched. CDR3 length: 15 residues. CDR1 LNHDA and CDR2 SQIVND come from the germline V gene (reference sequence). In DNA form, the CDR3 reads TGTGCCAGTAGTCGTAGGGACAGGGGCAACTACGAGCAGTACTTC. Residues: CASSRRDRGNYEQYF.

V and J are TRBV24-1 and TRBJ2-5, with D perhaps TRBD1 (6 bases). Germline CDR1 KGHDR, CDR2 SFDVKD. The CDR3 extends over 14 amino acids. V was shortened by 9 bases and J by 2 bases, with 15 bases between the two germline ends. CDR3 sequence reads: CATRPQGQQETQYF. The CDR3 DNA reads as TGTGCCACCCGACCACAGGGACAACAAGAGACCCAGTACTTC.

This chain links TRBV2 with TRBJ1-3, with TRBD1 identical over 9 bases. CDR3 size: 15 residues. The J segment lost 4 bases and the V segment lost 5 bases, leaving 6 bases of the junction unmatched. Germline V gene lookup returns CDR1 SNHLY and CDR2 FYNNEI. The CDR3 loop reads CASSPGTGHGNTIYF. CDR3 sequence (DNA): TGTGCCAGCAGTCCCGGGACAGGGCACGGAAACACCATATATTTT.

As regards this clonotype: Compared with germline, one end of the junction differs, possibly owing to a read error. The gene calls are TRBV10-3 and TRBJ1-6, with D unclear. Germline loops: CDR1 ENHRY, CDR2 SYGVKD. CDR3 length: 15 residues. The CDR3 loop reads CASSYAMRQASPLHF. For the CDR3, the DNA is TGTGCCAGCAGTTACGCAATGAGGCAAGCTTCACCCCTCCACTTT.

This clonotype has a count of ten or more. The chain carries TRBV29-1 and TRBJ1-1, with unresolved D. The CDR3 consists of 12 residues. CDR1 and CDR2 (germline): SQVTM, ANQGSEA. V dropped 7 bases and J dropped 0 bases, with 9 bases sitting between them. The CDR3 region is CSAQQMNTEAFF. The CDR3 bases are TGCAGCGCACAACAGATGAACACTGAAGCTTTCTTT.

This clonotype was observed many times. The V gene is TRBV5-1, the J gene TRBJ2-7; D unresolved. Germline V gene lookup returns CDR1 SGHRS and CDR2 YFSETQ. This CDR3 has 13 amino acids. V was trimmed by 4 bases and J by 2 bases, leaving 10 bases between them. CDR3 sequence: CASSPGWTYEQYF. In nucleotides, the CDR3 is TGCGCCAGCAGCCCGGGTTGGACCTACGAGCAGTACTTC.

This rearrangement joins TRBV10-2 to TRBJ2-1, with 7 nucleotides matching TRBD2. The germline V gene encodes CDR1 WSHSY and CDR2 SAAADI. The CDR3 covers 13 residues. V shed 6 bases, J shed 8 bases, and the junction held 7 bases outside the gene matches. The CDR3 DNA sequence: TGCGCCAGCAGCGGGGACTACCTGGATGAGCAGTTCTTC. The encoded protein is CASSGDYLDEQFF.